These 9 T cell receptor beta chains came from one sample sequenced in a study of shared clonotypes between healthy human individuals (dated by TCRdb to the early 2020s). The library came from the immunoSEQ multiplex PCR assay. The table was pulled from immuneACCESS by TCRdb, which kept in-frame rearrangements only. Such tables lose some clones; where checked, under half of the loss comes from unresolved V genes, and the rest has no known cause. For this sample the table gives about 1 million clones, of which around 76% were detected only once. Approximately 1.3% of the sample comes from the top ten. Material for sequencing was memory CD4+ T cells sorted from blood. The cell subset or site label, as the study defines it: CD45RA-negative fraction. These TCRs come from a man younger than 35 in good health.

The gene calls are TRBV30 and TRBJ1-4, with D unclear. This CDR3 has 12 residues. Germline V gene data show CDR1 as GTSNPN and CDR2 as SVGIG (reference sequence). V was clipped by 2 bases and J by 8 bases, with 9 bases between them. The CDR3 DNA reads as TGTGCCTGGAGTATCTGGAAGGAAAAACTGTTTTTT. As protein: CAWSIWKEKLFF.

A note on this clone: Different DNA sequences within this sample yield the same CDR3. V is TRBV6-5 and J is TRBJ1-1; possibly TRBD1 for D (6 bases). The CDR3 is 14 residues long. The V and J ends lost 4 bases and 1 base respectively, with 10 bases between them. Germline V lookup: CDR1 MNHEY, CDR2 SVGAGI. The CDR3 loop reads CASSSQTGNTEAFF. The CDR3 DNA reads as TGTGCCAGCAGTTCACAGACAGGGAACACTGAAGCTTTCTTT.

This chain connects TRBV19 to TRBJ1-2; 12 bases align to TRBD1. This CDR3 spans 16 amino acids. Looked up from germline, CDR1 is LNHDA and CDR2 is SQIVND (reference sequence). Losses at the gene ends were 4 bases for V and 5 bases for J; bases not matched to a gene: 8. For the CDR3, the DNA is TGTGCCAGTAGTAAAACCGGGACAGGGGGCGCTTATGGCTACACCTTC. It specifies CASSKTGTGGAYGYTF.

The V and J genes are TRBV7-9 and TRBJ2-1; D remains ambiguous. Germline CDR1 SEHNR, CDR2 FQNEAQ (reference sequence). Trimming pared 5 bases from V and 8 bases from J, leaving 7 bases between. This CDR3 is built from 11 residues. CDR3 DNA: TGTGCCAGCAGCCTCACATATGAGCAGTTCTTC. It translates to CASSLTYEQFF.

The chain uses TRBV9 and TRBJ2-7; 13 bases match TRBD2. V lost 0 bases, J lost 7 bases, and 13 bases stayed unmatched. Germline V gene sequence: CDR1 SGDLS, CDR2 YYNGEE. The CDR3 runs 18 residues. CDR3 in DNA: TGTGCCAGCAGCGTAGCTCCCGGACTAGCGGGAGTAGAGGGAGAGCAGTACTTC. Amino acids: CASSVAPGLAGVEGEQYF.

In regard to this clone: This may be a read error: a much more frequent sequence differs by one nucleotide. The sample has other DNA sequences that encode this CDR3 too. The CDR3 loop is CASSLDGSYEQYF. CDR3 DNA sequence: TGTGCCAGCAGCTTGGACGGTTCCTACGAGCAGTACTTC. J is TRBJ2-7 and V is TRBV11-3; D uncertain. The CDR3 totals 13 residues. Germline lookup yields CDR1 SGHNT and CDR2 YENEEA. The V end was cut by 3 bases, the J end by 1 base, with 7 bases between.

The V call is TRBV5-1, the J call TRBJ2-7, with 10 bases that match TRBD2. With V trimmed by 0 bases and J by 7 bases, 7 bases remained unmatched. The CDR3 has 15 residues. CDR1 is SGHRS, CDR2 YFSETQ, per germline. The DNA for the CDR3 is TGCGCCAGCAGCTTGGTAGCGGGGGGCCGTGGGGAGCAGTACTTC. It yields the protein CASSLVAGGRGEQYF. The variable domain in full, completed from reference TRBV5-1 and TRBJ2-7, reads KAGVTQTPRYLIKTRGQQVTLSCSPISGHRSVSWYQQTPGQGLQFLFEYFSETQRNKGNFPGRFSGRQFSNSRSEMNVSTLELGDSALYLCASSLVAGGRGEQYFGPGTRLTVT.

Of note for this clone: Other DNA variants within this sample encode the same CDR3. The chain uses TRBV5-1 and TRBJ2-7; 7 nucleotides align to TRBD1. Losses at the gene ends were 0 bases for V and 2 bases for J; bases not matched to a gene: 2. The CDR3 consists of 14 residues. Germline V gives CDR1 SGHRS, CDR2 YFSETQ. The CDR3 reads CASSLDRGPYEQYF. Here the CDR3 DNA reads TGCGCCAGCAGCTTGGACAGGGGCCCCTACGAGCAGTACTTC.

The chain recombines TRBV5-6 with TRBJ2-5; 7 nucleotides match TRBD2. J lost 9 bases, V lost 1 base, and 18 bases had no gene match. Germline V gene sequence: CDR1 SGHDT, CDR2 YYEEEE. The CDR3 runs 17 residues. CDR3 amino acids: CASSLNPGSLIGRAQYF. The CDR3 DNA reads TGTGCCAGCAGCTTGAATCCAGGGAGTCTAATAGGGAGGGCCCAGTACTTC.